Sequencing of this T cell receptor beta chain was carried out in a study of T cell responses to AZD1222 COVID-19 vaccine. The ends lost 1 base at V and 4 bases at J; junction bases unmatched: 6. The germline gives CDR1 SGHDT, CDR2 YYEEEE. There are 16 residues in the CDR3. Sequenced by immunoSEQ multiplex PCR; TCRdb stores in-frame clones only, minus some. The sample holds approximately 92,000 clones, about nine tenths seen once. This chain uses TRBV5-6 with TRBJ1-2; 11 bases map to TRBD1. The sample was peripheral blood, taken on day 0 of AZD1222 vaccination. The receptor was isolated from an adult in good health. CDR3 sequence reads: CASSLRDRGSLYGYTF. The CDR3 DNA reads TGTGCCAGCAGCTTGCGGGACAGGGGGTCCCTCTATGGCTACACCTTC.